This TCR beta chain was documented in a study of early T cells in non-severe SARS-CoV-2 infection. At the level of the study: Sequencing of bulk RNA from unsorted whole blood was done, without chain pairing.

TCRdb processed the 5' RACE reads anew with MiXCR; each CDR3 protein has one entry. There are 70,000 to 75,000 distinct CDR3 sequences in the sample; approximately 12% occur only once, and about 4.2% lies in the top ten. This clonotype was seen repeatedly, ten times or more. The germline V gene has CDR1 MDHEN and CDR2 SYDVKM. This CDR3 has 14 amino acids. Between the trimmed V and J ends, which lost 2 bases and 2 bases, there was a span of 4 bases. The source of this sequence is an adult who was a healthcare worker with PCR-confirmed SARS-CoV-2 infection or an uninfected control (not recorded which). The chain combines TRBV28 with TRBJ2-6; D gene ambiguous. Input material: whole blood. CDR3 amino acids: CASSLGPGANVLTF. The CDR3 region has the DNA TGTGCCAGCAGTTTAGGACCTGGGGCCAACGTCCTGACTTTC.